The present TCR beta chain was sequenced within a study of neurological immune-mediated disorders. Study findings and constraints: No CDR3 amino acid sequences were shared by expanded clones across subjects, suggesting private repertoires in all groups. HTLV-1-associated myelopathy ranked highest for TCR clonal expansion and multiple sclerosis lowest, beneath healthy controls.

The germline gives CDR1 DFQATT, CDR2 SNEGSKA (reference sequence). CDR3 length: 14 amino acids. After removal of 0 bases from V and 7 bases from J, the junction contained 7 bases not matched to a gene. Source material was 2 million unsorted PBMCs, stored at -80 °C in RNAlater. 5'RACE generated cDNA with 10-nucleotide random UMIs. TCRdb re-called the 5' RACE reads through MiXCR, storing one row per CDR3 protein. The sample has some 41,000 distinct CDR3 sequences; roughly 2.5% are singletons. This clonotype was observed many times. The antigen is not known. The TCR originated in a man younger than 45 with multiple sclerosis. The sample comprised PBMCs. V usage is TRBV20-1 and J usage is TRBJ2-3; 7 bases align to TRBD2. The CDR3 reads CSARDLAGAHTQYF. For the CDR3, the DNA is TGCAGTGCTAGAGACCTGGCGGGAGCCCATACGCAGTATTTT.